This T cell receptor (beta chain) was sequenced during a study of T cell changes during pregnancy in multiple sclerosis. Measured with immunoSEQ multiplex PCR; TCRdb has only the in-frame clones, and not every one. The data contain tens of thousands of clones, around 93% of them seen just once; the ten biggest clones take up 0.95%. Germline V gene sequence: CDR1 SGHDT, CDR2 YYEEEE. The CDR3 consists of 17 residues. Trimming stripped 6 bases from V and 0 bases from J, with 18 bases between. The chain couples TRBV5-6 to TRBJ1-4; D might be TRBD1 (6 bases). Specimen: peripheral blood, collected before pregnancy. The TCR originated in a female donor with multiple sclerosis, enrolled in a pregnancy study. CDR3 in amino acids: CASTRLGGEATNEKLFF. CDR3 DNA: TGTGCCAGCACCCGGTTAGGGGGTGAGGCAACTAATGAAAAACTGTTTTTT.